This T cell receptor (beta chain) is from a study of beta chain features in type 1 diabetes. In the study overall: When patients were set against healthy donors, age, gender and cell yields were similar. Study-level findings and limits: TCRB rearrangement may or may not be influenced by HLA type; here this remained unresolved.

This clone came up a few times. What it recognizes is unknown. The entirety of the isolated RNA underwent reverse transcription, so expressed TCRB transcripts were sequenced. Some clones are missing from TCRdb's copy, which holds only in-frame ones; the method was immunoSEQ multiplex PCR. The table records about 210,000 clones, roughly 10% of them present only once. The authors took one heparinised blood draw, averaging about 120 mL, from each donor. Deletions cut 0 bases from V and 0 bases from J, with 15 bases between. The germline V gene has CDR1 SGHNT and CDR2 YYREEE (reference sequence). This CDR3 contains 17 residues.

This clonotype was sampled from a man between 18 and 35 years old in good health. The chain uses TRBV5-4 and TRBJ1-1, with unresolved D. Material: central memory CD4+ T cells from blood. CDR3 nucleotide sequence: TGTGCCAGCAGCTTGGGACCGCCCGGTGGGATGAACACTGAAGCTTTCTTT. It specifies CASSLGPPGGMNTEAFF.